The 16 T cell receptor beta chains below all came from one sample that was sequenced in a study of persistence of HIV-infected CD4 T cells. Sequencing used immunoSEQ version 4 in survey mode. Sequencing used immunoSEQ multiplex PCR; TCRdb keeps in-frame clones, though not all of them. The table has some 58,000 clones, approximately 75% seen once. Their antigen targets remain unknown. Cells were stimulated with overlapping HIV-1 Gag 15-mer peptides. Sorted nonresponding memory CD4+ T cells were CD40L-negative, CD69-negative, CD45RO-high. The sequencing here drew on CD4+ T cells sorted from PBMCs after approximately 19-hour stimulation, taken from a patient who received antiretroviral therapy. The receptor source for this set is an adult man with HIV who was CMV-seropositive.

V gene TRBV5-5 combines with J gene TRBJ1-6; 7 bases are shared with TRBD1. Germline-derived CDR1 and CDR2 are SGHKS and YYEKEE (reference sequence). Germline trimming cut 4 bases from V and 8 bases from J; bases unmatched to any gene: 6. The CDR3 loop spans 14 amino acids. The CDR3 is CASSRQGRDSPLHF. The CDR3, as DNA: TGTGCCAGCAGCCGACAGGGCCGGGATTCACCCCTCCACTTT.

The gene calls are TRBV28 and TRBJ2-3, with 9 bases that match TRBD1. Germline loops: CDR1 MDHEN, CDR2 SYDVKM. J lost 3 bases, V lost 4 bases, and 5 bases had no gene match. The CDR3 totals 15 residues. In DNA, the CDR3 is TGTGCCAGCAGTTCTCCGGGACAGGGAACAGATACGCAGTATTTT. This encodes CASSSPGQGTDTQYF.

The chain has TRBV5-5 and TRBJ1-4; D may be TRBD1 (6 bases). Germline CDR1 reads SGHKS; CDR2 reads YYEKEE (reference sequence). The germline V and J ends were trimmed by 0 bases and 7 bases, with 13 bases remaining between them. This CDR3 region has 15 residues. CDR3 nucleotide sequence: TGTGCCAGCAGCTTGGGAGCGGGGGCGACTGAAAAACTGTTTTTT. Amino acid sequence: CASSLGAGATEKLFF.

The chain has TRBV2 and TRBJ1-5; a possible D gene is TRBD1 (6 bases). The CDR3 loop spans 14 amino acids. V shed 7 bases and J shed 8 bases, with 18 bases lying between them. Germline CDR1 and CDR2: SNHLY and FYNNEI. The CDR3 loop reads CASNTYRVSEPQHF. The CDR3 DNA follows: TGTGCCAGCAACACCTACAGGGTCAGTGAGCCCCAGCATTTT. The whole variable domain, filled in from reference TRBV2 and TRBJ1-5, reads EPEVTQTPSHQVTQMGQEVILRCVPISNHLYFYWYRQILGQKVEFLVSFYNNEISEKSEIFDDQFSVERPDGSNFTLKIRSTKLEDSAMYFCASNTYRVSEPQHFGDGTRLSIL.

The rearrangement links TRBV5-1 to TRBJ2-5; 8 bases are shared with TRBD1. The CDR3 sequence is 17 residues long. Losses at the gene ends were 1 base for V and 5 bases for J; bases not matched to a gene: 13. CDR1 is SGHRS, CDR2 YFSETQ, per germline. CDR3 DNA: TGCGCCAGCAGCTTGACCCCGGCGGCAGGGGGCGGGGAGACCCAGTACTTC. Its translation is CASSLTPAAGGGETQYF.

The chain links TRBV5-1 to TRBJ2-6; D assignment may be TRBD1 or TRBD2 (6 bases each). The CDR3 contains 17 residues. Germline CDR1 is SGHRS and CDR2 is YFSETQ. V lost 0 bases and J lost 4, with 14 bases in between. The CDR3 DNA follows: TGCGCCAGCAGCTTGGGGATAGGGGGGTCCGGGGCCAACGTCCTGACTTTC. This encodes CASSLGIGGSGANVLTF. Based on the CDR3 plus reference TRBV5-1 and TRBJ2-6, the full variable domain is KAGVTQTPRYLIKTRGQQVTLSCSPISGHRSVSWYQQTPGQGLQFLFEYFSETQRNKGNFPGRFSGRQFSNSRSEMNVSTLELGDSALYLCASSLGIGGSGANVLTFGAGSRLTVL.

The chain employs TRBV27 and TRBJ2-7, with 10 nucleotides matching TRBD1. Germline V lookup: CDR1 MNHEY, CDR2 SMNVEV (reference sequence). CDR3 length equals 17 residues. The trim removed 3 bases at V and 2 bases at J, leaving 10 bases unmatched. As DNA, the CDR3 is TGTGCCAGCAGTTTCCGCCGGGACAGGGGAGAGGCCTACGAGCAGTACTTC. Its translation is CASSFRRDRGEAYEQYF.

The chain is built from TRBV12-3 or TRBV12-4 and TRBJ2-7; D unresolved. Trimming took off 6 bases at V and 3 bases at J, with 9 bases between the two ends. This CDR3 spans 12 amino acids. The CDR3 region has the DNA TGTGCCAGCAGCACTGGACGCTACGAGCAGTACTTC. Its translation: CASSTGRYEQYF.

The chain combines TRBV6-1 with TRBJ1-4; D is unresolved. V lost 3 bases and J 8 bases, leaving 10 bases between the germline ends. CDR3 length: 13 amino acids. The germline CDR1 and CDR2 sequences are MNHNS and SASEGT. The CDR3 bases are TGTGCCAGCAGTGATGGTAGCCAAGAAAAACTGTTTTTT. Translated, it gives CASSDGSQEKLFF.

The rearrangement uses TRBV2 and TRBJ1-6, with TRBD1 identical over 10 bases. V lost 6 bases and J lost 10; bases outside the gene matches: 9. CDR1 SNHLY and CDR2 FYNNEI come from the germline V gene. The CDR3 contains 15 residues. CDR3 sequence (DNA): TGTGCCAGCAGGACAGGGGGCGCGCAGGGATCACCCCTCCACTTT. Translation: CASRTGGAQGSPLHF.

The rearrangement joins TRBV2 to TRBJ1-1; a possible D gene is TRBD1 (6 bases). The CDR3 has 15 residues. V shed 5 bases and J shed 2 bases, with 15 bases lying between them. Germline-derived CDR1 and CDR2 are SNHLY and FYNNEI. The CDR3 DNA reads as TGTGCCAGCAGTTCGGAAGGGGGGGGCAACACTGAAGCTTTCTTT. It encodes CASSSEGGGNTEAFF. The entire variable domain, with the rest obtained from reference TRBV2 and TRBJ1-1, is as follows: EPEVTQTPSHQVTQMGQEVILRCVPISNHLYFYWYRQILGQKVEFLVSFYNNEISEKSEIFDDQFSVERPDGSNFTLKIRSTKLEDSAMYFCASSSEGGGNTEAFFGQGTRLTVV.

The gene calls are TRBV5-6 and TRBJ1-1; 8 bases are a match to TRBD1. J was trimmed by 9 bases and V by 4 bases; bases with no gene match: 8. This CDR3 is built from 13 residues. Germline V gene lookup returns CDR1 SGHDT and CDR2 YYEEEE. CDR3 region: CASSPDRDSQAFF. CDR3 sequence (DNA): TGTGCCAGCAGCCCGGACAGGGACTCACAAGCTTTCTTT.

This chain uses TRBV10-3 with TRBJ2-5; D gene ambiguous. The CDR3 has 14 residues. CDR1 ENHRY and CDR2 SYGVKD come from the germline V gene. Trimming took off 4 bases at V and 2 bases at J, with 11 bases between the two ends. The CDR3 sequence: CAISVGQEQETQYF. The CDR3 nucleotides are TGTGCCATCAGTGTTGGGCAGGAGCAAGAGACCCAGTACTTC.

The chain recombines TRBV7-9 with TRBJ1-3; a possible D gene is TRBD1 (6 bases). Trimming pared 4 bases from V and 2 bases from J, leaving 6 bases between. The CDR3 spans 13 residues. CDR1 is SEHNR, CDR2 FQNEAQ, per germline (reference sequence). The chain's CDR3 is CASSSGAGNTIYF. For the CDR3, the DNA is TGTGCCAGCAGCTCAGGGGCTGGAAACACCATATATTTT.

The chain joins TRBV7-8 to TRBJ1-6; TRBD1 matches 7 bases. The CDR3 sequence is 16 residues long. J lost 10 bases, V lost 5 bases, and 14 bases had no gene match. Germline V gene lookup returns CDR1 SGHVS and CDR2 FQNEAQ. CDR3 sequence (DNA): TGTGCCAGCAGCCCCCTAGGGGGCTCCTACGGCTCACCCCTCCACTTT. It translates to CASSPLGGSYGSPLHF.

The V call is TRBV20-1, the J call TRBJ1-1, with D tentatively TRBD1 (6 bases). V lost 3 bases, J lost 4 bases, and 15 bases lay in between. From germline, CDR1 is DFQATT and CDR2 SNEGSKA (reference sequence). This CDR3 contains 14 residues. CDR3 sequence: CSASSRGGITEAFF. The CDR3 bases are TGCAGTGCTAGTAGTCGCGGGGGCATCACTGAAGCTTTCTTT.